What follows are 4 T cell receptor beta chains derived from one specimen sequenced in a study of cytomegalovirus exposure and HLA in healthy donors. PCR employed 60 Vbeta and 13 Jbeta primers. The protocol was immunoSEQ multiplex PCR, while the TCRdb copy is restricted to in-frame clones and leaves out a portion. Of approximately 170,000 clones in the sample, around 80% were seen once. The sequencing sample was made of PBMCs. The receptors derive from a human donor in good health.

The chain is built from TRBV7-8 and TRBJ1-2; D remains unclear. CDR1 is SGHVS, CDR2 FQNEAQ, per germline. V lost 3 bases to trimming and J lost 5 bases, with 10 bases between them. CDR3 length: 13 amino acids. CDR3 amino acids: CASSFGQVYGYTF. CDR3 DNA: TGTGCCAGCAGCTTCGGCCAGGTTTATGGCTACACCTTC.

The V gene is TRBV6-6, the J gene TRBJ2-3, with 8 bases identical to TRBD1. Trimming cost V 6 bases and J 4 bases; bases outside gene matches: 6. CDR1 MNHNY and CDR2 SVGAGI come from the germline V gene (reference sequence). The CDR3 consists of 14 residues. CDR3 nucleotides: TGTGCCAGCAGCGACAGGGGATACGCAGATACGCAGTATTTT. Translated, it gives CASSDRGYADTQYF.

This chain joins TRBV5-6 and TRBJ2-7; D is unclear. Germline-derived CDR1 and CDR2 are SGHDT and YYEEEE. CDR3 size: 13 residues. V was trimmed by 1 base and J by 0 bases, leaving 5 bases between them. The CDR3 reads CASSLRSSYEQYF. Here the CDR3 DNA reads TGTGCCAGCAGCTTGCGGAGCTCCTACGAGCAGTACTTC.

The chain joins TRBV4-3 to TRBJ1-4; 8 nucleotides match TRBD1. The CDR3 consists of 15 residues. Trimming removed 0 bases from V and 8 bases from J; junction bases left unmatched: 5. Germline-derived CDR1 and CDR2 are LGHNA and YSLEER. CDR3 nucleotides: TGCGCCAGCAGCCAAGATCCAGGGGGCTTGGAAAAACTGTTTTTT. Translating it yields CASSQDPGGLEKLFF.